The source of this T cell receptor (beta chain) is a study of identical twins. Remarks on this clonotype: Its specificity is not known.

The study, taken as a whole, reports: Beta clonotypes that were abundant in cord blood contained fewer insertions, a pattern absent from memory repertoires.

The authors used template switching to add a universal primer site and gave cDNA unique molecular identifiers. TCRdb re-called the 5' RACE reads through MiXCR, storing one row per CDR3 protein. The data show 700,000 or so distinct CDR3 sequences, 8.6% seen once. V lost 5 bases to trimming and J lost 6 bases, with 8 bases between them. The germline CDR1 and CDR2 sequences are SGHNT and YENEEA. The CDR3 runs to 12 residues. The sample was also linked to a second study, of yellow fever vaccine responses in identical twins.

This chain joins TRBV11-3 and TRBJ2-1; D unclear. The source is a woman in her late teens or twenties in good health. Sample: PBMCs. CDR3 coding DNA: TGTGCCAGCAGCCAGACCGTCAATGAGCAGTTCTTC. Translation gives CASSQTVNEQFF.